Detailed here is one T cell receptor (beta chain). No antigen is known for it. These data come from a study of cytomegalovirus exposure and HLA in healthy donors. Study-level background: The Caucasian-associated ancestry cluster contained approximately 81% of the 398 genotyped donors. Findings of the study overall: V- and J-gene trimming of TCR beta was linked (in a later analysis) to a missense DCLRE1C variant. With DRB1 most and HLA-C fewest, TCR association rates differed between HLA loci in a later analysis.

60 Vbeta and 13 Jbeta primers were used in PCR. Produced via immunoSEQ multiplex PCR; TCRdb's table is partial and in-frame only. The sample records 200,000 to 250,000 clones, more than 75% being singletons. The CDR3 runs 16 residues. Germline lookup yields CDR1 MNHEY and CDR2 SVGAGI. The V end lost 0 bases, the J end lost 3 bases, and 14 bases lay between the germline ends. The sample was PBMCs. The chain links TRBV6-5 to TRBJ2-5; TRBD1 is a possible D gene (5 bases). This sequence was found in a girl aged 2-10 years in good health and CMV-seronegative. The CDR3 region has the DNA TGTGCCAGCAGTTACTCGGATGCGTCAGGGAAAGAGACCCAGTACTTC. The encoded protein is CASSYSDASGKETQYF.